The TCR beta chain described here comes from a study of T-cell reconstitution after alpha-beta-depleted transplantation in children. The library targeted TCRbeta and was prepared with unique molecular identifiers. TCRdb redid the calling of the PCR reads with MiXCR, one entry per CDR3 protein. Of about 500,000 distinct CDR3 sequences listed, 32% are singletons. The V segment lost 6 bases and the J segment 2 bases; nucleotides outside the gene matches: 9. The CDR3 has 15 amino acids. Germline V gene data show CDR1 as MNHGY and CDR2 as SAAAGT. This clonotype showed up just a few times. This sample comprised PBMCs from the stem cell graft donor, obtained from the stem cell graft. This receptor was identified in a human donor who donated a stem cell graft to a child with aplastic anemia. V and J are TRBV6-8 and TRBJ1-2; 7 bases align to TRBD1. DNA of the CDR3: TGTGCCAGCAGGGCGAGACTACAGGGGAACTATGGCTACACCTTC. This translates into CASRARLQGNYGYTF.